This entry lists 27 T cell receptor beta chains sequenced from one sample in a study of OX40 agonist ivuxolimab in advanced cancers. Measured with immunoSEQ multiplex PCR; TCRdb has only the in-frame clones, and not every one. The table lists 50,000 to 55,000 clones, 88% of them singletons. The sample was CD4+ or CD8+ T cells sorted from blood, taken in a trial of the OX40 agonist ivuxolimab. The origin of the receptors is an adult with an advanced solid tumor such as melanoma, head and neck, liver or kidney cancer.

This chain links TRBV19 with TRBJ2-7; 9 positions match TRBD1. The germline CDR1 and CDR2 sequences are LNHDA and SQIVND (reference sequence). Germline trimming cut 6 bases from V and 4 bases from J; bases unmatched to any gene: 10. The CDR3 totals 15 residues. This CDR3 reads CASSGRPGQGYEQYF. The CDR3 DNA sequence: TGTGCCAGTAGCGGCAGACCGGGACAGGGTTACGAGCAGTACTTC.

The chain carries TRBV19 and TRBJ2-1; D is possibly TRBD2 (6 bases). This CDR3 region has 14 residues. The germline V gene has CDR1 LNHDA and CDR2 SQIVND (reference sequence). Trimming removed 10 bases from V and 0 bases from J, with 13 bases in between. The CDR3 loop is CATRNGGSYNEQFF. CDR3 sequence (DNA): TGTGCCACCCGTAACGGGGGCTCCTACAATGAGCAGTTCTTC.

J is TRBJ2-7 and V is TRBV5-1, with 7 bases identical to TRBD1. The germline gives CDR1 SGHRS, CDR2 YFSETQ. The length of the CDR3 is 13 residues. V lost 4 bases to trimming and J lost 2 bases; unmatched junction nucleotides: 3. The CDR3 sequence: CASSPGTAYEQYF. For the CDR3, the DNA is TGCGCCAGCAGCCCCGGGACAGCCTACGAGCAGTACTTC.

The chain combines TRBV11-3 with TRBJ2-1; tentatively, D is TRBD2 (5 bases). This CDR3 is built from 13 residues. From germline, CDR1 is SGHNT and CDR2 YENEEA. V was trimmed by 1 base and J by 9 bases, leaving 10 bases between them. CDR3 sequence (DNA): TGTGCCAGCAGCTTAGGCGATGGGAGTGAGCAGTTCTTC. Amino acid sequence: CASSLGDGSEQFF. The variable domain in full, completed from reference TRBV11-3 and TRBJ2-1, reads EAGVVQSPRYKIIEKKQPVAFWCNPISGHNTLYWYLQNLGQGPELLIRYENEEAVDDSQLPKDRFSAERLKGVDSTLKIQPAELGDSAVYLCASSLGDGSEQFFGPGTRLTVL.

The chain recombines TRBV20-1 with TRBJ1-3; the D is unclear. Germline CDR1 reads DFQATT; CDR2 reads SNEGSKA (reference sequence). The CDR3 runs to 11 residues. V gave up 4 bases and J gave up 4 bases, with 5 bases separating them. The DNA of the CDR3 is TGCAGTGCTAATGTGGGAAACACCATATATTTT. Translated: CSANVGNTIYF.

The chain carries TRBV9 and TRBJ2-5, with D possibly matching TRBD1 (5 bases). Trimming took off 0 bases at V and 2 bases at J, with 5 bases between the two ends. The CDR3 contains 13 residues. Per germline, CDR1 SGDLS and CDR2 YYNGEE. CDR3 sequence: CASSVGQQETQYF. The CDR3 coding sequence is TGTGCCAGCAGCGTAGGACAGCAAGAGACCCAGTACTTC.

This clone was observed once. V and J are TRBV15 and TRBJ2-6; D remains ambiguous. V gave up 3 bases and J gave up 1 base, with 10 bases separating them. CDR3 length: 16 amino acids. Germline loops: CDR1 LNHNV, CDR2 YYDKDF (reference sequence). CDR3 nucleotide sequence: TGTGCCACCAGCAGTTTCTGGGGTTCTGGGGCCAACGTCCTGACTTTC. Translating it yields CATSSFWGSGANVLTF.

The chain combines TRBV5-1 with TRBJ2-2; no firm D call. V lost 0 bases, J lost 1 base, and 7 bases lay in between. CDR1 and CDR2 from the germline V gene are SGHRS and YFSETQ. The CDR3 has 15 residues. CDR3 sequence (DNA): TGCGCCAGCAGCTTGGCCTCAGGGAACACCGGGGAGCTGTTTTTT. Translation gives CASSLASGNTGELFF.

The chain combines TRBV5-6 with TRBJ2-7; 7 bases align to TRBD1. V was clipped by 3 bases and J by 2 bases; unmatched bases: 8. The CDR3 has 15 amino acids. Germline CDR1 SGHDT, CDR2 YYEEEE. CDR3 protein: CASSSGQGQPYEQYF. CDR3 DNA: TGTGCCAGCAGCTCAGGTCAGGGACAGCCCTACGAGCAGTACTTC. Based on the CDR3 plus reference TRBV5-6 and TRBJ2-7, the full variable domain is DAGVTQSPTHLIKTRGQQVTLRCSPKSGHDTVSWYQQALGQGPQFIFQYYEEEERQRGNFPDRFSGHQFPNYSSELNVNALLLGDSALYLCASSSGQGQPYEQYFGPGTRLTVT.

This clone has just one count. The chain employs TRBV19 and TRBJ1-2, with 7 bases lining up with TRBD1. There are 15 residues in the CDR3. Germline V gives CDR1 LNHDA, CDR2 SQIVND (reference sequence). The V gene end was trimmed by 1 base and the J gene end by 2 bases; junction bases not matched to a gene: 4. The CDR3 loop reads CASSIGGTVNYGYTF. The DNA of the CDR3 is TGTGCCAGTAGTATAGGCGGGACAGTAAACTATGGCTACACCTTC.

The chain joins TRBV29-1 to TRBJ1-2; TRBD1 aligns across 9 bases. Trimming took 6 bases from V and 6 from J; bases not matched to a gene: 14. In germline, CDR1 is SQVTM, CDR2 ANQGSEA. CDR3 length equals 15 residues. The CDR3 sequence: CSVVPRDREIHGYTF. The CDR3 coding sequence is TGCAGCGTGGTCCCCCGGGACAGGGAAATACATGGCTACACCTTC.

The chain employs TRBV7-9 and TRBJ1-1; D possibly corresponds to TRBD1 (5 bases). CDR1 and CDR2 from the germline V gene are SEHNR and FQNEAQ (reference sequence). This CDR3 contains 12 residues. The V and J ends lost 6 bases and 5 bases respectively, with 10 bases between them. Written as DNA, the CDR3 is TGTGCCAGCAGGACAGACTGGACTGAAGCTTTCTTT. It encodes CASRTDWTEAFF.

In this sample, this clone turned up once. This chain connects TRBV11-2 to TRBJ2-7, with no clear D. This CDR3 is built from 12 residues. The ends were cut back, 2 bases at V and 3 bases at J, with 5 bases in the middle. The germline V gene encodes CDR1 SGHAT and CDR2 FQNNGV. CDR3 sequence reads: CASSLTVYEQYF. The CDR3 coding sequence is TGTGCCAGCAGCTTAACAGTCTACGAGCAGTACTTC. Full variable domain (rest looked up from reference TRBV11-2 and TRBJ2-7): EAGVAQSPRYKIIEKRQSVAFWCNPISGHATLYWYQQILGQGPKLLIQFQNNGVVDDSQLPKDRFSAERLKGVDSTLKIQPAKLEDSAVYLCASSLTVYEQYFGPGTRLTVT.

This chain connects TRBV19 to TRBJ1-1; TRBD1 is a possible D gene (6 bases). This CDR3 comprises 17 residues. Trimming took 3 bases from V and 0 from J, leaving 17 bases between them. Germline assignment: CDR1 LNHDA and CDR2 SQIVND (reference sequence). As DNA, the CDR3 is TGTGCCAGTAGTATCCTCGGGGGGGCCGTCATGAACACTGAAGCTTTCTTT. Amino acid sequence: CASSILGGAVMNTEAFF.

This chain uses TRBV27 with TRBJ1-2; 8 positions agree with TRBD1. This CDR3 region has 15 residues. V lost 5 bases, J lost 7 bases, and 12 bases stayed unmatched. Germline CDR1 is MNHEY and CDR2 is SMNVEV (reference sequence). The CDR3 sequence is CASSPHGQGVPGYTF. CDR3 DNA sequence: TGTGCCAGCAGTCCCCACGGACAGGGCGTCCCTGGCTACACCTTC.

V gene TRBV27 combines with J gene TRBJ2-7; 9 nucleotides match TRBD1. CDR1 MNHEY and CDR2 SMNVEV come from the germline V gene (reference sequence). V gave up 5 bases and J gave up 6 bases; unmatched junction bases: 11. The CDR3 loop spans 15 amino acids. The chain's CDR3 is CASSRPGQGIREQYF. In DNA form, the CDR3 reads TGTGCCAGCAGTAGACCGGGACAGGGTATCCGCGAGCAGTACTTC.

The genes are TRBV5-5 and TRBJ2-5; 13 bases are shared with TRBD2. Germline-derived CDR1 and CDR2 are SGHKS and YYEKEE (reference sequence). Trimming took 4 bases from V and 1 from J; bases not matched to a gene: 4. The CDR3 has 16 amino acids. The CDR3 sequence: CASSRGTSGIQETQYF. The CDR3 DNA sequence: TGTGCCAGCAGCAGGGGGACTAGCGGGATCCAAGAGACCCAGTACTTC.

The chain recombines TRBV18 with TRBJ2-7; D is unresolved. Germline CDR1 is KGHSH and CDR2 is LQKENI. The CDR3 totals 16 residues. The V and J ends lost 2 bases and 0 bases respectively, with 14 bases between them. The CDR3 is CASSPSYAASSYEQYF. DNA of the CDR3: TGTGCCAGCTCACCATCGTACGCTGCGAGCTCCTACGAGCAGTACTTC.

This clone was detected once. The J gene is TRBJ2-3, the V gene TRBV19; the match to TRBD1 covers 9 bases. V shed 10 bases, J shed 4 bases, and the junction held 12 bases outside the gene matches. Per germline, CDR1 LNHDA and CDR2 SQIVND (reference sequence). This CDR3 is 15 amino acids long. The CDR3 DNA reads TGTGCCACTGCGCAGACAGGGGGTAGGGCAGATACGCAGTATTTT. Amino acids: CATAQTGGRADTQYF.

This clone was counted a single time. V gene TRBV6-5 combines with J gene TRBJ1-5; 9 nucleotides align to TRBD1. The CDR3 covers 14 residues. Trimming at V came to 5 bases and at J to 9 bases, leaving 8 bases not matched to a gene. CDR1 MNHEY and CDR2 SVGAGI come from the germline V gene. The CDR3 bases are TGTGCCAGCAGTGGAGGACAGGGGTTGTTGCCCCAGCATTTT. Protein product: CASSGGQGLLPQHF.

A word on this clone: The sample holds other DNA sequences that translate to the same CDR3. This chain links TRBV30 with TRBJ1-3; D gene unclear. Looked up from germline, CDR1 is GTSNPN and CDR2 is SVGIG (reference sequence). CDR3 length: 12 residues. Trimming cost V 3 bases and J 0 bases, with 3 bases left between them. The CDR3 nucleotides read TGTGCCTGGAGGGGCTCTGGAAACACCATATATTTT. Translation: CAWRGSGNTIYF.

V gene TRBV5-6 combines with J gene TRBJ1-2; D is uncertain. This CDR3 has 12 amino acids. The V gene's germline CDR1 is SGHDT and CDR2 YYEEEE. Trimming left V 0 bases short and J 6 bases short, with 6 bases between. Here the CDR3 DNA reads TGTGCCAGCAGCTTGGGCATCAATGGCTACACCTTC. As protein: CASSLGINGYTF. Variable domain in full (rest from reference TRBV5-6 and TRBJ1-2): DAGVTQSPTHLIKTRGQQVTLRCSPKSGHDTVSWYQQALGQGPQFIFQYYEEEERQRGNFPDRFSGHQFPNYSSELNVNALLLGDSALYLCASSLGINGYTFGSGTRLTVV.

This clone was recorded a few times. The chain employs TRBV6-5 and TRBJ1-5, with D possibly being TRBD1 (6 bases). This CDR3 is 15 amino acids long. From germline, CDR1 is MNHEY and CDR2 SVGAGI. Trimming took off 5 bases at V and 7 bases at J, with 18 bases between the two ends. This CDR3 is CASSKGGGGSQPQHF. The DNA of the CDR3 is TGTGCCAGCAGTAAAGGGGGAGGGGGGAGCCAGCCCCAGCATTTT.

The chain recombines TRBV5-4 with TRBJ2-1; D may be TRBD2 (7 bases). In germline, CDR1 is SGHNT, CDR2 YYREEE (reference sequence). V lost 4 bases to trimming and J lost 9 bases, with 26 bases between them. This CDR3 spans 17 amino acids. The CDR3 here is CASSLPFGGGAPREQFF. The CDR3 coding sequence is TGTGCCAGCAGCCTCCCTTTTGGGGGGGGCGCCCCACGTGAGCAGTTCTTC.

The CDR3 here is CASSSAASVTTANYGYTF. DNA for the CDR3: TGTGCCAGCAGCTCGGCGGCCTCCGTGACTACGGCCAACTATGGCTACACCTTC. The rearrangement links TRBV11-2 to TRBJ1-2; the D is unclear. The CDR3 spans 18 residues. The germline V gene has CDR1 SGHAT and CDR2 FQNNGV. Trimming shortened V by 4 bases and J by 2 bases, and 23 bases separated the two germline ends.

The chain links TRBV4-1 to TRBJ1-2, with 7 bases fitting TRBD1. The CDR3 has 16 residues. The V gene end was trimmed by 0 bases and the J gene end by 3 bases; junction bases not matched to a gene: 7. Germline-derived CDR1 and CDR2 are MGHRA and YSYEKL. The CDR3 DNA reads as TGCGCCAGCAGCCAAGATAGGGGGACAGCTCACTATGGCTACACCTTC. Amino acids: CASSQDRGTAHYGYTF.

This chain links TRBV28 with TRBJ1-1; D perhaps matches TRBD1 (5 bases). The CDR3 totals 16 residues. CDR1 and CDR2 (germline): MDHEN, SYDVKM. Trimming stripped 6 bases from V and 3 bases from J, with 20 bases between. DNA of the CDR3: TGTGCCAGCAGGCTCGTGGGGGTTCACTGGGACACTGAAGCTTTCTTT. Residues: CASRLVGVHWDTEAFF.